This T cell receptor (beta chain) appears in the sequencing data of a study of shared clonotypes between healthy human individuals. Donors included only healthy HIV-negative adults lacking recent acute infections or vaccinations. Per germline, CDR1 SNHLY and CDR2 FYNNEI. Trimming pared 2 bases from V and 4 bases from J, leaving 14 bases between. This CDR3 region has 15 residues. At deep level, the assay was performed. TCRdb keeps only in-frame clones here, not all; method: immunoSEQ multiplex PCR. The sample yields roughly 330,000 clones, about 74% seen once. The sequenced material came from memory CD4+ T cells sorted from blood. Sample subset: CD45RA-negative fraction. This clonotype was obtained from a young man in good health. The chain has TRBV2 and TRBJ1-2; no reliable D call. CDR3: CASSEFWQTSYGYTF. The CDR3 DNA reads as TGTGCCAGCAGTGAATTCTGGCAGACTAGCTATGGCTACACCTTC.